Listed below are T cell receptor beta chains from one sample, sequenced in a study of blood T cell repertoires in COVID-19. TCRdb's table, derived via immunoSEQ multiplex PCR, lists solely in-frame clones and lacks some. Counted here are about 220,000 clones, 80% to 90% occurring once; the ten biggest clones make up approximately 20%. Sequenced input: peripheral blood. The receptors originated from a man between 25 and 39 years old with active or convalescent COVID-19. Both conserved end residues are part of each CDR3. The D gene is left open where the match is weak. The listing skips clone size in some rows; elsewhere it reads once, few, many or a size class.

CASRNSGNQPQHF	TGTGCCAGCAGAAACAGTGGCAATCAGCCCCAGCATTTT	TRBV12-3/TRBV12-4	NA	once	TRBJ1-5
CASSTGTGRASPSF	TGTGCCAGCAGCACGGGGACAGGAAGGGCTTCCCCATCGTTC	TRBV9	TRBD1	NA	TRBJ2-7
CASSLSTSTNEKLFF	TGTGCCAGCAGTTTAAGCACGTCAACTAATGAAAAACTGTTTTTT	TRBV28	NA	few	TRBJ1-4
CASGELTQYF	TGTGCCAGTGGGGAGTTGACCCAGTACTTC	TRBV7-9	NA	NA	TRBJ2-5
CAWGRTGFNQPQHF	TGTGCCTGGGGCCGGACAGGATTCAATCAGCCCCAGCATTTT	TRBV30	TRBD1	NA	TRBJ1-5
CSGGTSGWYNEQFF	TGCAGCGGGGGGACTAGCGGGTGGTACAATGAGCAGTTCTTC	TRBV29-1	TRBD2	NA	TRBJ2-1
CASSLGGEQFF	TGTGCCAGCAGTTTAGGGGGTGAGCAGTTCTTC	TRBV6-5	NA	NA	TRBJ2-1
CASSIDYVGYTF	TGTGCCAGCAGCATAGATTATGTCGGCTACACCTTC	TRBV7-2	NA	NA	TRBJ1-2
CSVEGGQWPIISGEQYF	TGCAGCGTTGAGGGGGGACAGTGGCCCATAATCTCTGGGGAGCAGTACTTC	TRBV29-1	NA	once	TRBJ2-7
CASPPPTDGNQPQHF	TGTGCCAGTCCCCCGCCGACAGACGGCAATCAGCCCCAGCATTTT	TRBV28	NA	NA	TRBJ1-5
CASSLEREITDGMQYF	TGTGCCAGCAGTTTGGAGCGGGAGATAACAGATGGGATGCAGTATTTT	TRBV6-2/TRBV6-3	TRBD2	NA	TRBJ2-3
CARSRKPPRSGSRSYEQYF	TGTGCCAGAAGCCGTAAGCCTCCGCGTAGCGGGAGCCGTTCCTACGAGCAGTACTTC	TRBV5-3	TRBD2	NA	TRBJ2-7
CASTRIERATEAFF	TGTGCCAGCACCCGCATCGAGAGGGCCACTGAAGCTTTCTTT	TRBV5-6	NA	NA	TRBJ1-1
CASSLRGADNSPLHF	TGTGCCAGCAGCCTCAGGGGGGCCGATAATTCACCCCTCCACTTT	TRBV7-9	TRBD1	NA	TRBJ1-6
CASRRDSNYGYTF	TGTGCCAGCAGACGTGACAGTAACTATGGCTACACCTTC	TRBV6-5	NA	NA	TRBJ1-2
CALAGGDNEQFF	TGTGCGCTAGCGGGGGGGGACAATGAGCAGTTCTTC	TRBV14	TRBD2	NA	TRBJ2-1
CASSQDIGGYTEAFF	TGTGCCAGCAGCCAAGATATCGGGGGGTACACTGAAGCTTTCTTT	TRBV14	NA	NA	TRBJ1-1
CASSGGQGAGYGYTF	TGCGCCAGCAGTGGGGGACAGGGGGCAGGGTATGGCTACACCTTC	TRBV10-2	TRBD1	few	TRBJ1-2
CASSPDRAYGYTF	TGTGCCAGCAGTCCGGACAGGGCCTATGGCTACACCTTC	TRBV5-4	TRBD1	NA	TRBJ1-2
CASSLTAGTGLFF	TGTGCCAGCAGCTTAACGGCTGGGACAGGACTGTTTTTT	TRBV7-9	TRBD1	NA	TRBJ1-4